This TCR beta chain was observed in a study of blood T cells in healthy people across ages. General study findings and limits: In older individuals, TCR beta diversity per million T cells was lower, falling roughly linearly with age. The long-lived group displayed more naive CD4+ cells, plus higher diversity, than the aged donors did.

Trimming cost V 2 bases and J 3 bases; bases outside gene matches: 7. Germline V CDR1 and CDR2: SNHLY, FYNNEI. The CDR3 length is 16 residues. This clonotype has only a few counts. Its antigen remains unidentified. The authors isolated at least 6.5 million PBMCs per sample. A sample-barcoded 5' primer and a J-beta primer mix were used in a second PCR of about 6 to 11 cycles. Each CDR3 protein gets one entry after TCRdb re-called the 5' RACE reads with MiXCR. Among fewer than 2,000,000 distinct CDR3 sequences listed, about 31% were seen once. The J gene is TRBJ2-7, the V gene TRBV2, with 10 nucleotides matching TRBD2. Sequencing input: blood. The source of this sequence is a woman aged 30 to 39 in good health. CDR3 nucleotide sequence: TGTGCCAGCAGTGAAAATTGGCTAGCGGGAGTCTACGAGCAGTACTTC. This codes for CASSENWLAGVYEQYF.